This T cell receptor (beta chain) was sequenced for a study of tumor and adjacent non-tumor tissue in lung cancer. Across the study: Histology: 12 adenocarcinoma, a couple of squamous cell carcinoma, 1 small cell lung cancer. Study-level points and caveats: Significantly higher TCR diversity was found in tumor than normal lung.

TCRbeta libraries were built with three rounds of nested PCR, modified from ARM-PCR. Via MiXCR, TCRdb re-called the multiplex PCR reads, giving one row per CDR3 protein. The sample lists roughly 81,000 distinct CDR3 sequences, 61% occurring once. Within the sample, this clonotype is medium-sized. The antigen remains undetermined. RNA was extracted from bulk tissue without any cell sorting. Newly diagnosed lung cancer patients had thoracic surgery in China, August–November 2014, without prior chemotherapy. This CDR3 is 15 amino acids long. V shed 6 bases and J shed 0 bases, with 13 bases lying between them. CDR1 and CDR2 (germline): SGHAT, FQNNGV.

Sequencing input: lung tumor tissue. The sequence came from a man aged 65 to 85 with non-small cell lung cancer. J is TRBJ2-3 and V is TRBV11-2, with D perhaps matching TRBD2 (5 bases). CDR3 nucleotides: TGTGCCAGCAGGACTAAGGGTAGAAGCACAGATACGCAGTATTTT. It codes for CASRTKGRSTDTQYF.